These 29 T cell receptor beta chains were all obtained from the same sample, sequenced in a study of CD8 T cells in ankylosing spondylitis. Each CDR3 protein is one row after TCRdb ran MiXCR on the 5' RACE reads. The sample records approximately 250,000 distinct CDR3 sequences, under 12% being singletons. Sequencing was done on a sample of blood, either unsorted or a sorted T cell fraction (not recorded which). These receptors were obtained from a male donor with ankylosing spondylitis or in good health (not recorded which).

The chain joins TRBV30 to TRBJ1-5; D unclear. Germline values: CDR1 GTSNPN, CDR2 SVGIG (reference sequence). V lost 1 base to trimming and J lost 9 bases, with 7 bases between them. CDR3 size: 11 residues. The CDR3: CAWSGNGPQHF. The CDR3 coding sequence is TGTGCCTGGAGTGGTAATGGGCCCCAGCATTTT. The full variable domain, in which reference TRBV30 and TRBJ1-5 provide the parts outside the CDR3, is SQTIHQWPATLVQPVGSPLSLECTVEGTSNPNLYWYRQAAGRGLQLLFYSVGIGQISSEVPQNLSASRPQDRQFILSSKKLLLSDSGFYLCAWSGNGPQHFGDGTRLSIL.

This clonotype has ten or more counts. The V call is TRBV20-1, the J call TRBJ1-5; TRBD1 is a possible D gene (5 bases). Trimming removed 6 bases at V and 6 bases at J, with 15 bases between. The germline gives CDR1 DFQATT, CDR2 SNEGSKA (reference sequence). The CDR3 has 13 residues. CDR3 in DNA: TGCAGTGCGGCCGGGACCCTAAGTCAGCCCCAGCATTTT. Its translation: CSAAGTLSQPQHF.

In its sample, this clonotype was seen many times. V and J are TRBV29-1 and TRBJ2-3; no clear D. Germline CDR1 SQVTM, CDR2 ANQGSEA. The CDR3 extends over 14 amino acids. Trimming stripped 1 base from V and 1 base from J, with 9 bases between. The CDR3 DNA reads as TGCAGCGTTGAAGCTTCAGGCCGCACAGATACGCAGTATTTT. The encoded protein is CSVEASGRTDTQYF.

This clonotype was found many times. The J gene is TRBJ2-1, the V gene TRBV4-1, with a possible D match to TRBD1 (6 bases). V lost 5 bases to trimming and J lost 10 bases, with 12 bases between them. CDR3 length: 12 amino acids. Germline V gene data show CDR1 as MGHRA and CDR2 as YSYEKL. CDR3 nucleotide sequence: TGCGCCAGCAGCTACTCCGGGACAGAGCAGTTCTTC. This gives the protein CASSYSGTEQFF.

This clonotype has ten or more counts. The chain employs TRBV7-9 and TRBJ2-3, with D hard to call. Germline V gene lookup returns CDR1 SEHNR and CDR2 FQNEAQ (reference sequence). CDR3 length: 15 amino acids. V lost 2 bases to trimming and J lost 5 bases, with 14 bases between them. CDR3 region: CASSLRPSVKDTQYF. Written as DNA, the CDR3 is TGTGCCAGCAGCTTAAGACCCTCCGTTAAAGATACGCAGTATTTT.

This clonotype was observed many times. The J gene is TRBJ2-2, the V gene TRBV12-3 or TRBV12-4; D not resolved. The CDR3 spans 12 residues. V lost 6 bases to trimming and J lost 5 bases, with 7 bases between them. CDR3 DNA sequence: TGTGCCAGCAGGGCGAGGACCGGGGAGCTGTTTTTT. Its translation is CASRARTGELFF.

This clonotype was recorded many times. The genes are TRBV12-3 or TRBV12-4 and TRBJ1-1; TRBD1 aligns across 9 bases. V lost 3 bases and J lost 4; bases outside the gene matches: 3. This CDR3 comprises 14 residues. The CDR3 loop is CASSFHRGPTEAFF. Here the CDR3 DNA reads TGTGCCAGCAGTTTTCACAGGGGGCCCACTGAAGCTTTCTTT.

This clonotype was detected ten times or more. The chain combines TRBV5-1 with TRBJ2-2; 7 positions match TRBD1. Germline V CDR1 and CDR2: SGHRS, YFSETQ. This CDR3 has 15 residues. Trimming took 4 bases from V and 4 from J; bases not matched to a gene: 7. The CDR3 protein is CASSPGTDFTGELFF. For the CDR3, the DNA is TGCGCCAGCAGCCCCGGGACAGACTTCACCGGGGAGCTGTTTTTT. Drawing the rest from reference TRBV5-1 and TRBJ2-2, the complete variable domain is KAGVTQTPRYLIKTRGQQVTLSCSPISGHRSVSWYQQTPGQGLQFLFEYFSETQRNKGNFPGRFSGRQFSNSRSEMNVSTLELGDSALYLCASSPGTDFTGELFFGEGSRLTVL.

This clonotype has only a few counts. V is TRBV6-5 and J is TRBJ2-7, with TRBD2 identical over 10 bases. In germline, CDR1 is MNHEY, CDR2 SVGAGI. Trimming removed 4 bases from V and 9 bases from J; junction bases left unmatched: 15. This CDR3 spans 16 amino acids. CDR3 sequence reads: CASSSISPGLALVQYF. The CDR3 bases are TGTGCCAGCAGTTCAATCTCGCCGGGACTAGCGTTGGTGCAGTACTTC.

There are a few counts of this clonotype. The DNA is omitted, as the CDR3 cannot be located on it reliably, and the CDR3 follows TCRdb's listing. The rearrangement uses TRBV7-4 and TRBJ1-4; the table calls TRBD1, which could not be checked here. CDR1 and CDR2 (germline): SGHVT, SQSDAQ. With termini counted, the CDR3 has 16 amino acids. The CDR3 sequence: CASSLDRDRVMKNCFF.

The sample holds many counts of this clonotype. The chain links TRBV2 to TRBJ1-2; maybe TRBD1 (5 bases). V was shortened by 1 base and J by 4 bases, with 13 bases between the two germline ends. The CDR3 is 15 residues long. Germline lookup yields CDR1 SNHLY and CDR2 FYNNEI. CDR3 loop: CASSEVGEGSYGYTF. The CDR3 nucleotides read TGTGCCAGCAGTGAAGTGGGGGAAGGGAGCTATGGCTACACCTTC.

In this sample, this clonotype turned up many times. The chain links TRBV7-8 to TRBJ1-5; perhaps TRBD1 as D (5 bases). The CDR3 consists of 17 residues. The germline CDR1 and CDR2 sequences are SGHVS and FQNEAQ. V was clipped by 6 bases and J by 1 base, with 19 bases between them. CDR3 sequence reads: CASSTGRARESNQPQHF. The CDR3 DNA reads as TGTGCCAGCAGTACTGGCAGGGCCAGAGAAAGCAATCAGCCCCAGCATTTT.

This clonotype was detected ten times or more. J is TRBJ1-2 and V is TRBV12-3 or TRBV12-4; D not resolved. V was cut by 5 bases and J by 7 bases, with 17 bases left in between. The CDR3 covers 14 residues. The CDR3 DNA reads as TGTGCCAGCAGTCCTGGGCGTCCCGTACGTGGCTACACCTTC. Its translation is CASSPGRPVRGYTF.

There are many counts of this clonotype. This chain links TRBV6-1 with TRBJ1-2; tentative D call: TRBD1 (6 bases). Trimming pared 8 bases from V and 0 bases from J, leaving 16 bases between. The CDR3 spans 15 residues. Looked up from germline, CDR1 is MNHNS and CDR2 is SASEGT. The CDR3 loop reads CASEWRGSSNYGYTF. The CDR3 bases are TGTGCCAGCGAGTGGAGGGGGTCCTCTAACTATGGCTACACCTTC.

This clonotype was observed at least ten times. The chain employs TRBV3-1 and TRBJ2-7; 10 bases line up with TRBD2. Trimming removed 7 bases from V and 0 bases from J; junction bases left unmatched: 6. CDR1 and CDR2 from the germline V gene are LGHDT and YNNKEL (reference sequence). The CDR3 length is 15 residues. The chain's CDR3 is CASTTWTSGSYEQYF. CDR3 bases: TGTGCCAGCACCACATGGACTAGCGGCTCCTACGAGCAGTACTTC.

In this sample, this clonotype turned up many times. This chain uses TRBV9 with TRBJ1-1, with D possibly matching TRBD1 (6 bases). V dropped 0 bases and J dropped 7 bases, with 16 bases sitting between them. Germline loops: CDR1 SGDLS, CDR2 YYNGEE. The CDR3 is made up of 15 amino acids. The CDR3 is CASSVDVGAFGEAFF. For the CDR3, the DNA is TGTGCCAGCAGCGTAGATGTGGGGGCGTTTGGTGAAGCTTTCTTT.

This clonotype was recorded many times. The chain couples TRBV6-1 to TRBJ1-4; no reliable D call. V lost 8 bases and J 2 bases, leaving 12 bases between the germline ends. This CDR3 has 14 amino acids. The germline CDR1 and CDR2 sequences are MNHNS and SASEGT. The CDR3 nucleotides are TGTGCCAGCCATGAGACATTCACTAATGAAAAACTGTTTTTT. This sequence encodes CASHETFTNEKLFF.

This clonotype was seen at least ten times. CDR3 nucleotide sequence: TGTGCCAGCAGCCGAGAGGCGGGCCTACCCCTCTATGAGCAGTACTTC. Amino acids: CASSREAGLPLYEQYF. The chain joins TRBV7-2 to TRBJ2-7, with D possibly TRBD2 on 5 matching bases. V dropped 5 bases and J dropped 7 bases, with 24 bases sitting between them. CDR1 SGHTA and CDR2 FQGNSA come from the germline V gene. The CDR3 runs 16 residues. Based on the CDR3 plus reference TRBV7-2 and TRBJ2-7, the full variable domain is GAGVSQSPSNKVTEKGKDVELRCDPISGHTALYWYRQSLGQGLEFLIYFQGNSAPDKSGLPSDRFSAERTGGSVSTLTIQRTQQEDSAVYLCASSREAGLPLYEQYFGPGTRLTVT.

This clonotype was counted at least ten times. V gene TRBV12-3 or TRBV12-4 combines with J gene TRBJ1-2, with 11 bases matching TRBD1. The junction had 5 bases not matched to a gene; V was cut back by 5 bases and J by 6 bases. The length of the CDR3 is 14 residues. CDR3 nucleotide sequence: TGTGCCAGCAGTACGGACAGGGGGCGGGATGGCTACACCTTC. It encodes CASSTDRGRDGYTF.

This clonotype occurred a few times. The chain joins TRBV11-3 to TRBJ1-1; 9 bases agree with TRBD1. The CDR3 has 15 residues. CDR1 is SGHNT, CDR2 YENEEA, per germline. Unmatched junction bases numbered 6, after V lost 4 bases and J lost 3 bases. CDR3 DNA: TGTGCCAGCAGCTCCTCGACAGGGGGATACACTGAAGCTTTCTTT. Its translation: CASSSSTGGYTEAFF.

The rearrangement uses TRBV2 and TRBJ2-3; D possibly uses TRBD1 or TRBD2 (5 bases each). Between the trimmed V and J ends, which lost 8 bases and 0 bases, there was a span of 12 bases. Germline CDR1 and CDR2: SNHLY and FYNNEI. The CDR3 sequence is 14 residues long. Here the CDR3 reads CASARGLSTDTQYF. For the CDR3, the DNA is TGTGCCAGCGCCCGGGGCCTAAGCACAGATACGCAGTATTTT.

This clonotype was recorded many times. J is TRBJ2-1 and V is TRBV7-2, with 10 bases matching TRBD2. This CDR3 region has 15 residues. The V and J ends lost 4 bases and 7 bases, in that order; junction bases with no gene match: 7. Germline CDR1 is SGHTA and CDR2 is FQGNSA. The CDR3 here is CASSSVAGGGNEQFF. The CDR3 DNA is TGTGCCAGCAGCTCCGTAGCGGGGGGTGGGAATGAGCAGTTCTTC. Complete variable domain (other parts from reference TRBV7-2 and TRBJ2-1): GAGVSQSPSNKVTEKGKDVELRCDPISGHTALYWYRQSLGQGLEFLIYFQGNSAPDKSGLPSDRFSAERTGGSVSTLTIQRTQQEDSAVYLCASSSVAGGGNEQFFGPGTRLTVL.

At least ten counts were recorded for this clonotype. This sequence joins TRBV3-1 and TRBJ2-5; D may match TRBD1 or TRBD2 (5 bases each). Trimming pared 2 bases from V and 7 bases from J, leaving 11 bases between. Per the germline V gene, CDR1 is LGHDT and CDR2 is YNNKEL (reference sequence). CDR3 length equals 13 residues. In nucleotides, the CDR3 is TGTGCCAGCAGCCAAAGGGACGGCCGGACCCAGTACTTC. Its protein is CASSQRDGRTQYF.

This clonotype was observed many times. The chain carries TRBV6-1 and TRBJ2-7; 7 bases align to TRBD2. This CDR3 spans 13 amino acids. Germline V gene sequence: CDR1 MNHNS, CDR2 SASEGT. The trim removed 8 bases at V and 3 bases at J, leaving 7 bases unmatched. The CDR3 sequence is CASRRGSNYEQYF. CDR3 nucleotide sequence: TGTGCCAGCCGGCGGGGGAGCAACTACGAGCAGTACTTC.

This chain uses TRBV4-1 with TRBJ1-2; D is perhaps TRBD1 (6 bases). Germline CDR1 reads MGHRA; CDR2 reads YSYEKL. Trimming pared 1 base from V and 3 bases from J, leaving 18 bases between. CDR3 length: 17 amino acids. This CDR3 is CASSQARFQGNDYGYTF. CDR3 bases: TGCGCCAGCAGCCAAGCCCGGTTTCAGGGGAACGACTATGGCTACACCTTC.

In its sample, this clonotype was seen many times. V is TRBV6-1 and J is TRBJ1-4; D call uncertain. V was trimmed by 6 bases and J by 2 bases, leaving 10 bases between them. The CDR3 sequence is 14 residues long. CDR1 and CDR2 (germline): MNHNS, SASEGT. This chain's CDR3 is CASSKTATNEKLFF. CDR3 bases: TGTGCCAGCAGCAAGACTGCTACTAATGAAAAACTGTTTTTT.

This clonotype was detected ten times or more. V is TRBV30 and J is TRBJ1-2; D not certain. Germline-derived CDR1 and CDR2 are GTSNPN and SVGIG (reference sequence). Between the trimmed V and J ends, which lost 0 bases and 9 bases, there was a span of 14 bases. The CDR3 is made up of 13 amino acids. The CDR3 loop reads CAWSVGPSLRYTF. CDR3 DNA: TGTGCCTGGAGTGTTGGCCCTTCGCTGCGCTACACCTTC.

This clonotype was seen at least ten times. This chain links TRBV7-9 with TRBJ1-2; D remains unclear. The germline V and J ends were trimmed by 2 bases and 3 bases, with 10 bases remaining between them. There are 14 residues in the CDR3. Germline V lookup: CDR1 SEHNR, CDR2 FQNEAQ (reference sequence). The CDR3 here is CASSLRAGDYGYTF. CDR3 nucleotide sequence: TGTGCCAGCAGCTTAAGGGCCGGGGACTATGGCTACACCTTC.

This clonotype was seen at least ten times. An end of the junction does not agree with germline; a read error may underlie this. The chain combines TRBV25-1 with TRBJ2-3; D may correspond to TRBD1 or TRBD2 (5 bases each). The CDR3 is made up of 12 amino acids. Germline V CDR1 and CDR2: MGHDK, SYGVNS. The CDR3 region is CASSEPSGQHSF. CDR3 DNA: TGTGCCAGCAGTGAACCATCGGGGCAACACTCGTTT.